Listed below are T cell receptor beta chains from one sample, sequenced in a study of blood T cell repertoires in COVID-19. Using immunoSEQ multiplex PCR, the repertoire was profiled, and TCRdb retains in-frame clones only, with some absent. The repertoire includes under 45,000 clones, about 86% of them detected once, and under 5.5% sits in the top ten. Input material: peripheral blood. The receptors were sampled from a man in his forties or fifties with active COVID-19. CDR3s include the opening cysteine and the closing phenylalanine or tryptophan. The D gene is left open where the match is weak. Where a row states a size, it is once, few, many or the class of an expanded clone; other rows omit it.

abundance,j_gene,v_gene,d_gene,CDR3nt,CDR3aa
NA,TRBJ2-4,TRBV3-1/TRBV3-2,NA,TGTGCCAGCAGCCAAGATGTTGCTCGAGGAGGCATTCAGTACTTC,CASSQDVARGGIQYF
NA,TRBJ2-5,TRBV2,TRBD2,TGTGCCAGCAGTGAAAGTGGGACTAAAGAGACCCAGTACTTC,CASSESGTKETQYF
NA,TRBJ1-4,TRBV5-1,NA,TGCGCCAGCAGCCCCGGTCTGAGAGACTCTTGGAATGAAAAACTGTTTTTT,CASSPGLRDSWNEKLFF
NA,TRBJ2-1,TRBV16,TRBD2,TGTGCCAGCAGCCAATCAGGCCGACGGGGGGACAATGAGCAGTTCTTC,CASSQSGRRGDNEQFF
NA,TRBJ2-1,TRBV27,TRBD1,TGTGCCAGCAGTTTGTCGACAGGGGTGACGCTTTACAATGAGCAGTTCTTC,CASSLSTGVTLYNEQFF
NA,TRBJ2-7,TRBV6-6,TRBD1,TGTGCCAGCAGTCCCCTGGACAGGGGGAAAGACGAGCAGTACTTC,CASSPLDRGKDEQYF
NA,TRBJ2-5,TRBV12-3/TRBV12-4,TRBD1,TGTGCCAGCAGTCGACAGGGCTTCGAGACCCAGTACTTC,CASSRQGFETQYF
NA,TRBJ2-2,TRBV27,TRBD2,TGTGCCAGCAGTTCCGCAGGCGGACTAGCGGGAGGGATGAACACCGGGGAGCTGTTTTTT,CASSSAGGLAGGMNTGELFF
NA,TRBJ1-1,TRBV3-1/TRBV3-2,NA,TGTGCCAGCAGCCAAGCCTCCCACAGTGAAGCTTTCTTT,CASSQASHSEAFF
NA,TRBJ2-1,TRBV4-2,NA,TGTGCCAGCAGCCAAGATCCAGATGAGCAGTTCTTC,CASSQDPDEQFF
NA,TRBJ2-3,TRBV30,TRBD2,TGTGCCTGGACGGGACTAGCGGGAGGCACAGATACGCAGTATTTT,CAWTGLAGGTDTQYF
NA,TRBJ2-3,TRBV18,NA,TGTGCCAGCTCGCCCACCGCGGACACTAGCACAGATACGCAGTATTTT,CASSPTADTSTDTQYF
NA,TRBJ1-6,TRBV27,NA,TGTGCCAGCAGTCCCTACTCAGGGCTCGGTTCACCCCTCCACTTT,CASSPYSGLGSPLHF
NA,TRBJ2-5,TRBV9,NA,TGTGCCAGCAGCGTAAGCCCCGGGCCTACTAGAGGCGAGACCCAGTACTTC,CASSVSPGPTRGETQYF
NA,TRBJ2-7,TRBV3-1/TRBV3-2,TRBD2,TGTGCCAGCAGCGACACTAGCGGGAGGGCCTACGAGCAGTACTTC,CASSDTSGRAYEQYF
NA,TRBJ2-7,TRBV28,TRBD1,TGTGCCAGCACCCCTAACGAGGGCAGGGGGCGCGAGCAGTACTTC,CASTPNEGRGREQYF
few,TRBJ2-2,TRBV2,NA,TGTGCCAGCAGTAGGACGGGAAGCACCGGGGAGCTGTTTTTT,CASSRTGSTGELFF
NA,TRBJ2-7,TRBV7-9,TRBD1,TGTGCCAGCAGCTTAGAGGGACAGGGAAGGAGGTACGAGCAGTACTTC,CASSLEGQGRRYEQYF
NA,TRBJ2-7,TRBV18,TRBD2,TGTGCCAGCTCACCATTTTCAGGACTAGCGGATTTTTCCTACGAGCAGTACTTC,CASSPFSGLADFSYEQYF
NA,TRBJ1-1,TRBV27,NA,TGTGCCAGCAGCCAGGACAACCAGAACACTGAAGCTTTCTTT,CASSQDNQNTEAFF
once,TRBJ2-3,TRBV9,NA,TGTGCCAGCAGCGTCGGGGGAGCCCCAGATACGCAGTATTTT,CASSVGGAPDTQYF
NA,TRBJ1-2,TRBV28,TRBD1,TGTGCCAGCAGTCTCCGTTGGACAGGGATGGGCGGCTACACCTTC,CASSLRWTGMGGYTF
NA,TRBJ1-2,TRBV18,NA,TGTGCCAGCTCACCACCTACGCTGGCGGGGGATGGCTACACCTTC,CASSPPTLAGDGYTF
NA,TRBJ1-1,TRBV23-1,NA,TGCGCCAGCAGGGAAGGGGGGGTGAACACTGAAGCTTTCTTT,CASREGGVNTEAFF
NA,TRBJ2-7,TRBV20-1,NA,TGCAGTGCTTACCAGGGTTACGAGCAGTACTTC,CSAYQGYEQYF
NA,TRBJ2-7,TRBV5-5,TRBD2,TGTGCCAGCAGTCGAGCGGGAGGGCCCCCCTACGAGCAGTACTTC,CASSRAGGPPYEQYF
few,TRBJ2-7,TRBV7-6,NA,TGTGCCAGCAGCTTAGGTAACGTAAATTTCGGCGAGCAGTACTTC,CASSLGNVNFGEQYF
NA,TRBJ2-5,TRBV6-5,NA,TGTGCCAGCACCGTCGAGGGGGTCGGGGAGACCCAGTACTTC,CASTVEGVGETQYF
NA,TRBJ2-2,TRBV15,NA,TGTGCCACCAGCAGAGATATTGTCGGGGAGCTGTTTTTT,CATSRDIVGELFF
NA,TRBJ1-4,TRBV12-3/TRBV12-4,NA,TGTGCCAGCAGTTTGGGGGGGCGGGAACTGTTTTTT,CASSLGGRELFF
NA,TRBJ2-7,TRBV28,TRBD1,TGTGCCAGCAGTTTATGCGAGAAGGGGGCATGCGGCGAGCAGTACTTC,CASSLCEKGACGEQYF
NA,TRBJ2-3,TRBV6-5,TRBD2,TGTGCCAGCTTGAAAGTAGCGGGATACACAGATACGCAGTATTTT,CASLKVAGYTDTQYF
NA,TRBJ2-7,TRBV11-2,NA,TGTGCCAGCAGCTTAGCCGACGCCGGAGGGAACGAGCAGTACTTC,CASSLADAGGNEQYF
NA,TRBJ1-2,TRBV12-3/TRBV12-4,NA,TGTGCCAGCAGTTACAATACTGGCTACACCTTC,CASSYNTGYTF
NA,TRBJ2-7,TRBV5-1,NA,TGCGCCAGCAGCTTGGACAGGAACTACGAGCAGTACTTC,CASSLDRNYEQYF
few,TRBJ2-1,TRBV10-3,NA,TGTGCCATCAGTGAGTCAAATTTGGAGGGAGAGCAGTTCTTC,CAISESNLEGEQFF
NA,TRBJ2-7,TRBV13,NA,TGTGCCAGCAGCCCCCGTACTTGGTCAGGGGCTCTCATTACCTACGAGCAGTACTTC,CASSPRTWSGALITYEQYF
NA,TRBJ2-1,TRBV28,NA,TGTGCCAGAGCTTCGAGCGCCTACAATGAGCAGTTCTTC,CARASSAYNEQFF
NA,TRBJ1-2,TRBV5-8,TRBD1,TGTGCCAGTCACCTAAACCCCGGGACAGGCTATTTCAACTATGGCTACACCTTC,CASHLNPGTGYFNYGYTF
NA,TRBJ2-5,TRBV3-1/TRBV3-2,NA,TGTGCCAGCAGCCAAGTAGGAGAGGATCTCGAGACCCAGTACTTC,CASSQVGEDLETQYF
NA,TRBJ1-1,TRBV11-2,NA,TGTGCCAGCAGCTTAGGACAGATCAACACTGAAGCTTTCTTT,CASSLGQINTEAFF
NA,TRBJ2-1,TRBV7-2,TRBD2,TGTGCCAGCAGCTTAGCCGGACTAGCGGGAGTTCTTGAGCAGTTCTTC,CASSLAGLAGVLEQFF
NA,TRBJ2-1,TRBV11-3,TRBD2,TGTGCCAGCAGCGCCTCACCGGGACTAGCGTCCAATGAGCAGTTCTTC,CASSASPGLASNEQFF
NA,TRBJ1-5,TRBV28,TRBD1,TGTGCCAGCAGTTCCCTACAGGGGGCTCATCAGCCCCAGCATTTT,CASSSLQGAHQPQHF
few,TRBJ1-1,TRBV28,NA,TGTGCCAGCATCCCCACGGCGGCAGGGTTTTACGGCACTGAAGCTTTCTTT,CASIPTAAGFYGTEAFF
NA,TRBJ1-1,TRBV5-1,NA,TGCGCCAGCAGCCAGGGTGGCCTAACTGAAGCTTTCTTT,CASSQGGLTEAFF